This T cell receptor (beta chain) was retrieved from a study of patients and donors after allogeneic stem cell transplantation. Germline-derived CDR1 and CDR2 are SGHTA and FQGNSA. The V and J ends lost 1 base and 6 bases respectively, with 9 bases between them. The CDR3 consists of 14 residues. This clonotype showed up just a few times. TCRdb independently ran MiXCR on the RT-PCR reads; one entry per CDR3 protein. Among about a million distinct CDR3 sequences listed, roughly 18% were seen once. This receptor was identified in a human donor who was either an allogeneic HSCT recipient or a stem cell or donor lymphocyte infusion donor (not recorded which). It is not recorded whose cells these are; they may come from a transplant donor. The chain uses TRBV7-2 and TRBJ2-2, with D unclear. Sequenced material: blood, either unsorted or a sorted T cell fraction (not recorded which). CDR3 residues: CASSLDVGPGELFF. In DNA form, the CDR3 reads TGTGCCAGCAGCTTAGATGTGGGCCCCGGGGAGCTGTTTTTT.